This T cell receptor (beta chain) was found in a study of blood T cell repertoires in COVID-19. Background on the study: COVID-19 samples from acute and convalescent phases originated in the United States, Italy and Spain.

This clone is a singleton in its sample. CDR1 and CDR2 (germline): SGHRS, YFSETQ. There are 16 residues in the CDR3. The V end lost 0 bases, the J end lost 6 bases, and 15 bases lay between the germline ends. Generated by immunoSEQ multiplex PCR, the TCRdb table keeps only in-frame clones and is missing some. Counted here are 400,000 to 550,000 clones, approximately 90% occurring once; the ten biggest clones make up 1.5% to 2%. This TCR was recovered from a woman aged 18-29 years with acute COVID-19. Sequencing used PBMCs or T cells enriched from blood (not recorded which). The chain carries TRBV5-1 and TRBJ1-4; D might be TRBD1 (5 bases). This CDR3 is CASSLEVGGLYEKLFF. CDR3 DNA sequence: TGCGCCAGCAGCTTGGAAGTCGGGGGTTTATATGAAAAACTGTTTTTT.